This TCR beta chain originates from a study of T cells in Graves' hyperthyroidism and ophthalmopathy. Study outcomes and limitations: Appearing also in blood were most of the thyroid clonotypes expanded above 0.001.

The CDR3 sequence is 15 residues long. Germline V gene sequence: CDR1 SGHRS, CDR2 YFSETQ. V was pared by 2 bases and J by 3 bases, with 4 bases of the junction left unmatched. This clonotype was observed a handful of times. As yet, its antigen is unknown. It was uncontrolled infection, other autoimmune disease, pregnancy or lactation that excluded patients. Clinical symptoms, serum thyroxine, TRAb, thyroid ultrasound and orbital computed tomography informed diagnoses. Blood sampling occurred at first hyperthyroidism diagnosis, ahead of any ophthalmopathy symptoms. Amplified regions were TCR beta CDR3 sequences from RNA transcripts. First-round RT-PCR with HTBI primers amplified the TCR CDR3 region. TCRdb analysed the multiplex PCR reads with MiXCR anew, one entry per CDR3 protein. The table includes 300,000 to 450,000 distinct CDR3 sequences, roughly 13% detected once.

The sample consisted of blood. This receptor was taken from a young man with Graves' hyperthyroidism that later progressed to Graves' ophthalmopathy. This rearrangement joins TRBV5-1 to TRBJ2-2; TRBD1 matches 7 bases. CDR3 in amino acids: CASSLADRDTGELFF. The DNA for the CDR3 is TGCGCCAGCAGCTTAGCTGACAGGGACACCGGGGAGCTGTTTTTT.